The rows below give T cell receptor beta chains drawn from one sample of a study of cytomegalovirus exposure and HLA in healthy donors. Sequenced by immunoSEQ multiplex PCR; TCRdb stores in-frame clones only, minus some. Here the sample spans 130,000 or so clones, 89% being singletons. The sample consisted of PBMCs. All receptors come from a man in his thirties or forties in good health and CMV-seronegative. Each CDR3 is given with its conserved first and last residue. D genes are given only for firm matches. Only part of the rows carry a size: once, few, many, or a class if the clone is expanded.

.	TRBJ2-1	TRBV4-1	.	CASSQDGSGLGEQFF	TGCGCCAGCAGCCAAGATGGGTCGGGTTTGGGTGAGCAGTTCTTC
.	TRBJ2-2	TRBV5-6	.	CATYSLVTGELFF	TGTGCCACCTACTCCTTGGTAACCGGGGAGCTGTTTTTT
.	TRBJ2-3	TRBV7-9	TRBD2	CASSSGLAGRWDTQYF	TGTGCCAGCAGCTCTGGACTAGCGGGGCGATGGGATACGCAGTATTTT
.	TRBJ1-4	TRBV19	.	CASSIRGEREKLFF	TGTGCCAGTTCAATCAGGGGAGAGCGTGAAAAACTGTTTTTT
.	TRBJ2-1	TRBV7-9	TRBD1	CASSGRTGEAEQFF	TGTGCCAGCAGCGGGCGGACAGGGGAGGCTGAGCAGTTCTTC
few	TRBJ1-2	TRBV12-5	TRBD1	CASGLGQGDGYTF	TGTGCTAGTGGTTTGGGACAGGGCGATGGCTACACCTTC
.	TRBJ1-1	TRBV2	.	CASIAGTQEAFF	TGTGCCAGCATCGCCGGGACACAAGAAGCTTTCTTT
.	TRBJ2-7	TRBV5-4	TRBD1	CASSLRDRGIEQYF	TGTGCCAGCAGCTTGAGGGACAGGGGCATCGAGCAGTACTTC
.	TRBJ2-7	TRBV13	TRBD2	CASSLTSGGAYEQYF	TGTGCCAGCAGCTTGACTAGCGGGGGGGCATACGAGCAGTACTTC
once	TRBJ1-1	TRBV28	TRBD1	CASRTGDLNTEAFF	TGTGCCAGTCGGACAGGGGACTTGAACACTGAAGCTTTCTTT
once	TRBJ1-1	TRBV4-1	TRBD1	CASSQVHRGDTEAFF	TGCGCCAGCAGCCAAGTACACAGGGGAGACACTGAAGCTTTCTTT
.	TRBJ2-7	TRBV4-1	TRBD1	CASSQYRGEYEQYF	TGCGCCAGCAGCCAATACAGGGGTGAGTACGAGCAGTACTTC
.	TRBJ2-7	TRBV5-4	.	CASSLDAGLGYEQYF	TGTGCCAGCAGCTTGGATGCAGGGTTAGGCTACGAGCAGTACTTC
.	TRBJ2-5	TRBV7-6	.	CASSSGLRIETQYF	TGTGCCAGCAGCTCGGGACTGCGGATAGAGACCCAGTACTTC
.	TRBJ2-2	TRBV29-1	TRBD1	CSAQGAGELFF	TGCAGCGCCCAGGGGGCCGGGGAGCTGTTTTTT
.	TRBJ1-2	TRBV19	TRBD1	CASSFQTGSFFYGYTF	TGTGCCAGTAGCTTCCAGACAGGGTCCTTTTTCTATGGCTACACCTTC
.	TRBJ2-7	TRBV9	TRBD2	CASSVDDRRGDSQSEQYF	TGTGCCAGCAGCGTAGACGACCGTCGGGGGGACTCTCAATCTGAGCAGTACTTC
.	TRBJ1-2	TRBV28	.	CASSLTVKNGYTF	TGTGCCAGCAGCTTGACAGTAAAAAACGGCTACACCTTC
.	TRBJ1-5	TRBV4-3	.	CASSQDMQNNQPQHF	TGCGCCAGCAGCCAAGATATGCAGAACAATCAGCCCCAGCATTTT
.	TRBJ2-2	TRBV7-9	.	CASSSRATGELFF	TGTGCCAGCAGCTCCAGGGCCACCGGGGAGCTGTTTTTT
few	TRBJ2-2	TRBV4-2	TRBD2	CASSQDSASGGGELFF	TGTGCCAGCAGCCAAGATTCCGCTAGCGGGGGAGGGGAGCTGTTTTTT
.	TRBJ1-5	TRBV4-3	TRBD1	CASSQAQGVGQPQHF	TGCGCCAGCAGCCAAGCACAGGGGGTCGGGCAGCCCCAGCATTTT
few	TRBJ2-1	TRBV9	TRBD2	CASSVIGATSVFYNEQFF	TGTGCCAGCAGCGTAATCGGGGCTACTAGCGTGTTTTACAATGAGCAGTTCTTC
.	TRBJ2-3	TRBV18	TRBD2	CASSPLSTSGGASTDTQYF	TGTGCCAGCTCACCTCTCTCAACTAGCGGGGGAGCTAGCACAGATACGCAGTATTTT
.	TRBJ2-6	TRBV7-9	TRBD2	CASSFLILAGDSGANVLTF	TGTGCCAGCAGCTTCCTCATTCTAGCGGGGGATTCTGGGGCCAACGTCCTGACTTTC
.	TRBJ1-4	TRBV28	.	CASSLVGEVEKLFF	TGTGCCAGCAGTTTAGTAGGGGAGGTTGAAAAACTGTTTTTT
once	TRBJ2-5	TRBV6-6	TRBD1	CATGTGGIQETQYF	TGTGCCACTGGGACAGGGGGAATCCAAGAGACCCAGTACTTC
.	TRBJ2-2	TRBV29-1	TRBD2	CSAIRGTTRTGELFF	TGCAGCGCTATTCGCGGGACTACTCGCACCGGGGAGCTGTTTTTT
.	TRBJ1-2	TRBV4-3	TRBD1	CASSQESGGDYGYTF	TGCGCCAGCAGCCAAGAGTCAGGGGGAGACTATGGCTACACCTTC
.	TRBJ1-1	TRBV11-3	.	CASSLGSDTEAFF	TGTGCCAGCAGCTTAGGGAGTGACACTGAAGCTTTCTTT
once	TRBJ2-2	TRBV28	TRBD1	CASSSGQGARTGELFF	TGTGCCAGCAGTTCAGGACAGGGGGCGAGAACCGGGGAGCTGTTTTTT
.	TRBJ1-4	TRBV5-1	TRBD1	CASSTTATGVGEKLFF	TGCGCCAGCAGCACTACCGCGACAGGGGTCGGGGAAAAACTGTTTTTT
.	TRBJ2-3	TRBV12-5	TRBD1	CASGRGQVSTDTQYF	TGTGCTAGTGGTCGAGGACAGGTTAGCACAGATACGCAGTATTTT
.	TRBJ1-5	TRBV7-4	.	CASRLQGEWGNQPQHF	TGTGCCAGCAGACTACAGGGTGAGTGGGGCAATCAGCCCCAGCATTTT
.	TRBJ1-1	TRBV9	.	CASSARGGTMNTEAFF	TGTGCCAGCAGCGCTAGGGGAGGGACCATGAACACTGAAGCTTTCTTT
.	TRBJ1-2	TRBV6-5	.	CASSYAGYGYTF	TGTGCCAGCAGTTACGCCGGGTATGGCTACACCTTC
.	TRBJ1-1	TRBV29-1	.	CSVGGGTEAFF	TGCAGCGTTGGGGGGGGGACTGAAGCTTTCTTT
.	TRBJ1-6	TRBV6-1	.	CASRGGRNSPLHF	TGTGCCAGCAGGGGGGGGAGAAATTCACCCCTCCACTTT
once	TRBJ2-1	TRBV10-3	TRBD2	CAPTGGTPAYNEQFF	TGTGCCCCTACGGGGGGGACCCCTGCCTACAATGAGCAGTTCTTC
.	TRBJ2-1	TRBV23-1	TRBD1	CASRQGPKYNEQFF	TGCGCCAGCCGACAGGGGCCAAAGTACAATGAGCAGTTCTTC